The 30 T cell receptor beta chains below were found in one sample sequenced in a study of CD8 T cells in ankylosing spondylitis. TCRdb reprocessed the 5' RACE reads via MiXCR and lists one record per CDR3 protein. The repertoire holds about 240,000 distinct CDR3 sequences, roughly a quarter seen once, with roughly 0.6% in the top ten. Sequencing was performed on blood, either unsorted or a sorted T cell fraction (not recorded which). The receptors were sampled from a male donor with ankylosing spondylitis or in good health (not recorded which).

This clonotype occurred many times. The chain recombines TRBV20-1 with TRBJ1-5; D may be TRBD1 (5 bases). This CDR3 comprises 11 residues. V shed 5 bases and J shed 4 bases, with 6 bases lying between them. Germline V CDR1 and CDR2: DFQATT, SNEGSKA (reference sequence). In DNA, the CDR3 is TGCAGTGCTCAGGGTAATCAGCCCCAGCATTTT. Translating it yields CSAQGNQPQHF.

The chain combines TRBV6-6 with TRBJ1-2; D gene uncertain. CDR3 length: 13 residues. V gave up 5 bases and J gave up 4 bases, with 11 bases separating them. Looked up from germline, CDR1 is MNHNY and CDR2 is SVGAGI (reference sequence). The CDR3 sequence: CASSTRTFYGYTF. The CDR3 region has the DNA TGTGCCAGCAGTACCCGGACCTTCTATGGCTACACCTTC.

The chain couples TRBV27 to TRBJ2-3; no reliable D call. There are 15 residues in the CDR3. Trimming cost V 4 bases and J 6 bases, with 17 bases left between them. Looked up from germline, CDR1 is MNHEY and CDR2 is SMNVEV (reference sequence). The CDR3 nucleotides read TGTGCCAGCAGTTCCCCGGCCCGAAAGAGGGATACGCAGTATTTT. Amino acids: CASSSPARKRDTQYF.

This clonotype was detected many times. The V and J genes are TRBV20-1 and TRBJ2-1; TRBD2 matches 15 bases. The CDR3 sequence is 15 residues long. V shed 0 bases, J shed 9 bases, and the junction held 3 bases outside the gene matches. Germline V lookup: CDR1 DFQATT, CDR2 SNEGSKA (reference sequence). The CDR3 bases are TGCAGTGCTAGAGAAGGACTAGCGGGGGGGCGTGAGCAGTTCTTC. This sequence encodes CSAREGLAGGREQFF.

This chain links TRBV4-2 with TRBJ2-1, with D tentatively TRBD1 or TRBD2 (6 bases each). The CDR3 extends over 14 amino acids. From germline, CDR1 is LGHNA and CDR2 YNFKEQ. V was clipped by 1 base and J by 6 bases, with 10 bases between them. CDR3 sequence: CASSQAGAVNEQFF. The DNA of the CDR3 is TGTGCCAGCAGCCAAGCGGGGGCAGTCAATGAGCAGTTCTTC.

The gene calls are TRBV6-1 and TRBJ1-1; a possible D gene is TRBD1 (6 bases). CDR1 and CDR2 (germline): MNHNS, SASEGT. The V end lost 2 bases, the J end lost 8 bases, and 12 bases lay between the germline ends. The CDR3 has 13 residues. Written as DNA, the CDR3 is TGTGCCAGCAGTGAACTGGGGGGGCAAGAAGCTTTCTTT. Its translation: CASSELGGQEAFF.

The J gene is TRBJ2-2, the V gene TRBV4-2; 15 nucleotides line up with TRBD2. V was pared by 4 bases and J by 5 bases, with 11 bases of the junction left unmatched. The CDR3 loop spans 19 amino acids. Germline V gene lookup returns CDR1 LGHNA and CDR2 YNFKEQ. DNA for the CDR3: TGTGCCAGCAGCCCGAGGACTAGCGGGGGGGCCAGTGGAACCGGGGAGCTGTTTTTT. Its translation: CASSPRTSGGASGTGELFF.

Ten or more counts support this clonotype. CDR3 nucleotide sequence: TGCGCCAGCAGCCCGGGACCTATGAACACTGAAGCTTTCTTT. It encodes CASSPGPMNTEAFF. This chain links TRBV5-1 with TRBJ1-1, with D possibly being TRBD1 (5 bases). This CDR3 is 14 amino acids long. Germline V gene lookup returns CDR1 SGHRS and CDR2 YFSETQ. V was clipped by 4 bases and J by 0 bases, with 10 bases between them.

The CDR3 sequence is CASSYSTGWEQYF. CDR3 nucleotide sequence: TGTGCCAGCAGTTACTCGACAGGGTGGGAGCAGTACTTC. This sequence joins TRBV6-5 and TRBJ2-7; 7 nucleotides match TRBD1. Germline V gene data show CDR1 as MNHEY and CDR2 as SVGAGI. The CDR3 sequence is 13 residues long. J lost 7 bases, V lost 0 bases, and 3 bases had no gene match.

The chain is built from TRBV12-3 or TRBV12-4 and TRBJ1-5; no reliable D call. Trimming pared 2 bases from V and 7 bases from J, leaving 9 bases between. CDR3 size: 13 residues. The CDR3 sequence: CASSLRQHQPQHF. The CDR3 nucleotides read TGTGCCAGCAGTTTACGGCAGCACCAGCCCCAGCATTTT.

The J gene is TRBJ2-3, the V gene TRBV28, with 10 bases matching TRBD2. The V segment lost 9 bases and the J segment 10 bases; nucleotides outside the gene matches: 16. The germline V gene has CDR1 MDHEN and CDR2 SYDVKM. The CDR3 is 15 amino acids. This chain's CDR3 is CASDEAGGRLRAQYF. CDR3 nucleotide sequence: TGTGCCAGTGACGAAGCGGGGGGGCGTCTCCGCGCGCAGTATTTT.

This clonotype was seen repeatedly, ten times or more. This sequence joins TRBV29-1 and TRBJ1-2; perhaps TRBD1 as D (6 bases). Trimming stripped 6 bases from V and 6 bases from J, with 11 bases between. The CDR3 sequence is 11 residues long. Per germline, CDR1 SQVTM and CDR2 ANQGSEA. The CDR3 is CSVGGDDGYTF. DNA for the CDR3: TGCAGCGTGGGGGGCGATGATGGCTACACCTTC.

In DNA, the CDR3 is TGTGCCAGCAGGTACACCGGGACACTCTATTCACCCCTCCACTTT. It specifies CASRYTGTLYSPLHF. The gene calls are TRBV12-3 or TRBV12-4 and TRBJ1-6, with a weak D call TRBD1 (6 bases). This CDR3 has 15 amino acids. With 6 bases removed from V and 8 bases from J, the gap between germline ends came to 17 bases.

The V gene is TRBV19, the J gene TRBJ2-7; D is uncertain. The CDR3 covers 14 residues. Looked up from germline, CDR1 is LNHDA and CDR2 is SQIVND (reference sequence). V was clipped by 3 bases and J by 1 base, with 10 bases between them. CDR3 region: CASSIRVGSYEQYF. CDR3 DNA: TGTGCCAGTAGTATTCGGGTCGGGTCCTACGAGCAGTACTTC.

In its sample, this clonotype was seen many times. The V and J genes are TRBV4-2 and TRBJ2-3; TRBD2 matches 12 bases. The CDR3 consists of 19 residues. Germline loops: CDR1 LGHNA, CDR2 YNFKEQ. V lost 0 bases, J lost 1 base, and 8 bases stayed unmatched. CDR3 amino acids: CASSQDARGLAGRTDTQYF. The CDR3 bases are TGTGCCAGCAGCCAAGACGCCCGGGGACTAGCGGGCCGCACAGATACGCAGTATTTT.

This clonotype was seen a handful of times. The chain combines TRBV28 with TRBJ1-1; TRBD1 might be the D (6 bases). Looked up from germline, CDR1 is MDHEN and CDR2 is SYDVKM. The length of the CDR3 is 11 residues. The V end was cut by 5 bases, the J end by 11 bases, with 12 bases between. CDR3 residues: CASSQSGVAFF. The CDR3 region has the DNA TGTGCCAGCAGTCAATCAGGGGTGGCTTTCTTT.

This clonotype has a count of ten or more. The J gene is TRBJ1-2, the V gene TRBV25-1; TRBD1 aligns across 7 bases. The V and J ends lost 4 bases and 4 bases, in that order; junction bases with no gene match: 12. Germline V lookup: CDR1 MGHDK, CDR2 SYGVNS. The CDR3 runs to 16 residues. CDR3 coding DNA: TGTGCCAGCAGTGCCGCAGTTATGCGGGACAGCTATGGCTACACCTTC. Translation: CASSAAVMRDSYGYTF.

This clonotype appeared a few times. The chain carries TRBV20-1 and TRBJ1-1; 7 positions match TRBD1. The length of the CDR3 is 13 residues. With V trimmed by 0 bases and J by 7 bases, 5 bases remained unmatched. Germline V gives CDR1 DFQATT, CDR2 SNEGSKA (reference sequence). The CDR3 protein is CSARDEAGGEAFF. CDR3 bases: TGCAGTGCTAGAGATGAGGCAGGGGGTGAAGCTTTCTTT.

This clonotype came up many times. The V call is TRBV14, the J call TRBJ2-3, with a weak D call TRBD1 (5 bases). The V gene's germline CDR1 is SGHDN and CDR2 FVKESK. The length of the CDR3 is 14 residues. Trimming removed 2 bases from V and 0 bases from J, with 6 bases in between. CDR3 sequence: CASSQRQSTDTQYF. The CDR3 nucleotides read TGTGCCAGCAGCCAACGACAGAGCACAGATACGCAGTATTTT.

This clonotype has only a few counts. The J gene is TRBJ1-6, the V gene TRBV20-1, with 10 bases fitting TRBD1. V was pared by 3 bases and J by 8 bases, with 10 bases of the junction left unmatched. This CDR3 contains 16 residues. Looked up from germline, CDR1 is DFQATT and CDR2 is SNEGSKA (reference sequence). The DNA of the CDR3 is TGCAGTGCTAGGAGGTTGGACAGGGGGTCAGATTCACCCCTCCACTTT. Translated, it gives CSARRLDRGSDSPLHF.

The genes are TRBV20-1 and TRBJ2-1; D might be TRBD2 (6 bases). The CDR3 consists of 16 residues. Germline V gene sequence: CDR1 DFQATT, CDR2 SNEGSKA (reference sequence). The DNA of the CDR3 is TGCTGTCCTCTAGGGTCACCGGGGAGGTCCTACAATGAGCAGTTCTTC. It codes for CCPLGSPGRSYNEQFF.

This clonotype appeared many times. This CDR3 reads CASSESGWNEQYF. CDR3 DNA: TGTGCCAGCAGCGAGAGCGGGTGGAACGAGCAGTACTTC. The rearrangement joins TRBV7-8 to TRBJ2-7; the D gene is possibly TRBD2 (6 bases). Germline V CDR1 and CDR2: SGHVS, FQNEAQ. V gave up 5 bases and J gave up 5 bases, with 13 bases separating them. The CDR3 covers 13 residues.

This clonotype was detected ten times or more. This sequence joins TRBV21-1 and TRBJ2-7; the table's TRBD1 call for D was not verified on the DNA. TRBV21-1 is shown as a pseudogene. The CDR3 length is 13 residues. CDR3 nucleotide sequence: TGTGCCACCGACGACAGGCCCTCCTACGAGCAGTACTTC. It codes for CATDDRPSYEQYF.

The chain joins TRBV28 to TRBJ1-2; TRBD1 agrees at 7 bases. CDR1 MDHEN and CDR2 SYDVKM come from the germline V gene. Trimming at V came to 8 bases and at J to 6 bases, leaving 9 bases not matched to a gene. The CDR3 has 13 amino acids. The DNA of the CDR3 is TGTGCCAGCCTAATAAGACAGGGAGATGGCTACACCTTC. Its translation: CASLIRQGDGYTF.

This clonotype showed up many times. The V call is TRBV12-3 or TRBV12-4, the J call TRBJ2-1; 7 nucleotides line up with TRBD2. V was clipped by 2 bases and J by 8 bases; unmatched bases: 3. CDR3 length: 13 residues. CDR3 protein: CASSLMGGYEQFF. CDR3 DNA: TGTGCCAGCAGTTTAATGGGAGGGTATGAGCAGTTCTTC.

In this sample, this clonotype turned up many times. The rearrangement joins TRBV12-3 or TRBV12-4 to TRBJ2-4; D unresolved. V lost 4 bases and J 3 bases, leaving 13 bases between the germline ends. The CDR3 totals 15 residues. CDR3: CASSSRPRYKNIQYF. The CDR3 region has the DNA TGTGCCAGCAGTTCACGCCCTCGGTACAAAAACATTCAGTACTTC.

This clonotype was seen at least ten times. The rearrangement joins TRBV15 to TRBJ1-1; D gene unclear. Trimming pared 5 bases from V and 0 bases from J, leaving 7 bases between. The CDR3 extends over 13 amino acids. Germline CDR1 is LNHNV and CDR2 is YYDKDF (reference sequence). The CDR3 sequence: CATSFSLNTEAFF. The CDR3, as DNA: TGTGCCACCAGCTTTAGCCTGAACACTGAAGCTTTCTTT.

The V call is TRBV20-1, the J call TRBJ2-2; D is undetermined. This CDR3 has 12 residues. Germline loops: CDR1 DFQATT, CDR2 SNEGSKA (reference sequence). Trimming shortened V by 3 bases and J by 4 bases, and 6 bases separated the two germline ends. This CDR3 is CSARPLTGELFF. CDR3 nucleotides: TGCAGTGCTAGGCCTCTCACCGGGGAGCTGTTTTTT.

This clonotype turned up a few times. The chain joins TRBV20-1 to TRBJ2-1; D possibly uses TRBD1 or TRBD2 (5 bases each). The CDR3 totals 11 residues. V was cut by 5 bases and J by 9 bases, with 11 bases left in between. Germline loops: CDR1 DFQATT, CDR2 SNEGSKA (reference sequence). CDR3 region: CSAGPGTEQFF. The CDR3 DNA reads as TGCAGTGCTGGCCCCGGGACTGAGCAGTTCTTC.

The table lists this clonotype with many counts. This chain links TRBV20-1 with TRBJ1-6; 7 bases agree with TRBD1. Germline V lookup: CDR1 DFQATT, CDR2 SNEGSKA (reference sequence). This CDR3 is built from 13 residues. With 3 bases clipped from V and 6 bases from J, the junction kept 2 bases outside the gene matches. CDR3: CSARTGTNSPLHF. The CDR3 DNA reads as TGCAGTGCTAGGACAGGGACTAATTCACCCCTCCACTTT.